The clone carrying this TCR beta chain appeared many times. Researchers took RNA transcripts and amplified the TCR beta CDR3 regions from them. RT-PCR in the first round (using the HTBI primer set) targeted the TCR CDR3. One entry per CDR3 protein results from TCRdb running MiXCR on the multiplex PCR reads. The sample lists about 380,000 distinct CDR3 sequences; approximately 14% were seen once. V lost 2 bases, J lost 3 bases, and 6 bases lay in between. Germline lookup yields CDR1 SGDLS and CDR2 YYNGEE. The CDR3 contains 12 residues. These data belong to a study of T cells in Graves' hyperthyroidism and ophthalmopathy. About the study: Peripheral blood was acquired at first diagnosis, ahead of any therapy whatsoever.

This receptor was identified in a woman in her twenties or thirties with Graves' ophthalmopathy. The J gene is TRBJ2-7, the V gene TRBV9; no clear D. The sequenced sample was blood. CDR3 nucleotides: TGTGCCAGCAGCGTCAGAAGCTACGAGCAGTACTTC. This gives the protein CASSVRSYEQYF.